This TCR beta chain appears in the sequencing data of a study of T cell repertoires in cytomegalovirus infection. TCRdb reanalysed the reads using MiXCR and keeps one entry per CDR3 protein. The sample includes roughly 230,000 distinct CDR3 sequences, around 6.2% of them seen just once. This clonotype was counted ten times or more. Germline CDR1 and CDR2: DFQATT and SNEGSKA (reference sequence). This CDR3 has 14 residues. V lost 3 bases and J lost 2, with 13 bases in between. The chain employs TRBV20-1 and TRBJ2-5; D is tentatively TRBD1 or TRBD2 (6 bases each). This receptor was obtained from a human donor in good health (CMV status not recorded). Some clones in this sample may be carry-over from other donors' samples. The sample was PBMCs. CDR3 in amino acids: CSARARGLQETQYF. In DNA form, the CDR3 reads TGCAGTGCTAGGGCCAGGGGACTTCAAGAGACCCAGTACTTC.